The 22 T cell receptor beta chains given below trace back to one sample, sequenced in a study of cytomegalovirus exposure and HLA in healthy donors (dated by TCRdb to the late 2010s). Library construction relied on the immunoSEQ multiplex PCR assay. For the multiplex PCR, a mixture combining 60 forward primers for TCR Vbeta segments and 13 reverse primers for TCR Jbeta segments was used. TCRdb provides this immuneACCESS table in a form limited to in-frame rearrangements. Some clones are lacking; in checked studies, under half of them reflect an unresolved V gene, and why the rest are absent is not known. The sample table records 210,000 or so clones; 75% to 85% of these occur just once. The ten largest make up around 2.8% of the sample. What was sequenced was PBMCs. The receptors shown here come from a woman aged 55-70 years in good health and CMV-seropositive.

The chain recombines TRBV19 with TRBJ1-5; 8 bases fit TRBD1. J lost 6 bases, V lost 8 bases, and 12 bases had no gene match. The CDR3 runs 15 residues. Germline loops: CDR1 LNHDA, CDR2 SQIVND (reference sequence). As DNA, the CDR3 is TGTGCCAGTGAACCCAGGACAGGGATCGGTCAGCCCCAGCATTTT. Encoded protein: CASEPRTGIGQPQHF.

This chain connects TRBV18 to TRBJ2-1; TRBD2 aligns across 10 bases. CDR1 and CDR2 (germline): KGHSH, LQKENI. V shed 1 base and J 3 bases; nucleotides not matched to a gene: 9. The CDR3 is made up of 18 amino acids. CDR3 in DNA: TGTGCCAGCTCACCACGACCTGGTTCTAGCGGGGGCTACAATGAGCAGTTCTTC. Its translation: CASSPRPGSSGGYNEQFF.

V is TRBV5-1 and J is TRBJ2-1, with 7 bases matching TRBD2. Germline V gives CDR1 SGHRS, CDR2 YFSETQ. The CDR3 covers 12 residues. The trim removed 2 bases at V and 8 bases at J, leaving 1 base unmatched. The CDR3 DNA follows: TGCGCCAGCAGCTTCGCGGGAGATGAGCAGTTCTTC. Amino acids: CASSFAGDEQFF.

This chain's CDR3 is CASSEFPGNYGYTF. The CDR3 coding sequence is TGTGCCAGCAGTGAATTTCCAGGGAACTATGGCTACACCTTC. This chain joins TRBV25-1 and TRBJ1-2; D perhaps matches TRBD1 (5 bases). The V end lost 1 base, the J end lost 2 bases, and 8 bases lay between the germline ends. Germline loops: CDR1 MGHDK, CDR2 SYGVNS. The CDR3 sequence is 14 residues long.

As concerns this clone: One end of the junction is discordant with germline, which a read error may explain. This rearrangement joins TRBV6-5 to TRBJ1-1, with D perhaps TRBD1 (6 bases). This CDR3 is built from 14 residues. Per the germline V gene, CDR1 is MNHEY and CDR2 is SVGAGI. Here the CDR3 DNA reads TGTGCCAGCAGTTCTTGGGGGGGCCTCACTGAAGTTTTCTTT. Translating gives CASSSWGGLTEVFF.

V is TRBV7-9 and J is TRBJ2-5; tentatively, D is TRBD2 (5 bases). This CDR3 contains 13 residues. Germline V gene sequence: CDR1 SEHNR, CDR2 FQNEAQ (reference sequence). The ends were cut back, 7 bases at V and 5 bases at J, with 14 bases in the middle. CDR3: CASNEGRPETQYF. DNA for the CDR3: TGTGCCAGCAATGAGGGCCGACCTGAGACCCAGTACTTC.

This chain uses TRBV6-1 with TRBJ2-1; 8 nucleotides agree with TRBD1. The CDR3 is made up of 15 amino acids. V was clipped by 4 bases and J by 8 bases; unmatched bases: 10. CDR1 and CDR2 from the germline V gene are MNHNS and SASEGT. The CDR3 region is CASSVSSTGVDEQFF. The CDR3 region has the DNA TGTGCCAGCAGTGTCTCTTCGACAGGGGTGGATGAGCAGTTCTTC.

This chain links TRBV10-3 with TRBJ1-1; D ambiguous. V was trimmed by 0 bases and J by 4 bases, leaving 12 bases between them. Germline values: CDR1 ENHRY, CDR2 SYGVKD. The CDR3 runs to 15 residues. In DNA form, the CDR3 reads TGTGCCATCAGTGAGTCCGGGGAATGGGGCACTGAAGCTTTCTTT. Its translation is CAISESGEWGTEAFF.

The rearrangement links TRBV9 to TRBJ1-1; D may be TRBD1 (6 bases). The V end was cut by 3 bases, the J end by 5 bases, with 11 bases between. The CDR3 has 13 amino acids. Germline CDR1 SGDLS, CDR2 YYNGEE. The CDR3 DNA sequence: TGTGCCAGCAGCGGGGGGCAGCTAACTGAAGCTTTCTTT. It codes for CASSGGQLTEAFF. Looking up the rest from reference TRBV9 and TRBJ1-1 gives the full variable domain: DSGVTQTPKHLITATGQRVTLRCSPRSGDLSVYWYQQSLDQGLQFLIQYYNGEERAKGNILERFSAQQFPDLHSELNLSSLELGDSALYFCASSGGQLTEAFFGQGTRLTVV.

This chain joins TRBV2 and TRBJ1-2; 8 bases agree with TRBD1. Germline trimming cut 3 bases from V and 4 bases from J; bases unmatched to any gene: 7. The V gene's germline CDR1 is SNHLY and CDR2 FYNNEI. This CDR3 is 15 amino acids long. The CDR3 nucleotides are TGTGCCAGCAGTGATTTGGACAGGGAGATCTATGGCTACACCTTC. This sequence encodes CASSDLDREIYGYTF.

CDR3 DNA sequence: TGTGCCAGCAGCGTACAGCGAGGCTACACCTTC. Protein: CASSVQRGYTF. The J gene is TRBJ1-2, the V gene TRBV9, with D uncertain. CDR1 and CDR2 (germline): SGDLS, YYNGEE. Trimming stripped 1 base from V and 8 bases from J, with 6 bases between. The CDR3 consists of 11 residues.

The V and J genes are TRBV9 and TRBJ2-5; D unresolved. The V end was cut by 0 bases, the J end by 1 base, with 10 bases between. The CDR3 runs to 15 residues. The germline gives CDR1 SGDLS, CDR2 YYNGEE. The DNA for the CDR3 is TGTGCCAGCAGCGTAGACAACGGCGGCCAAGAGACCCAGTACTTC. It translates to CASSVDNGGQETQYF.

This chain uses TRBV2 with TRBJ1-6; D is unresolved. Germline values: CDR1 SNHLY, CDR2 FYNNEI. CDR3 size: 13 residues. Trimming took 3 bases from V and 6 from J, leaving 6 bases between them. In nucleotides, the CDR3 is TGTGCCAGCAGTGACCTTCCTAATTCACCCCTCCACTTT. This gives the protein CASSDLPNSPLHF. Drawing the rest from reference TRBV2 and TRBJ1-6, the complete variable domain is EPEVTQTPSHQVTQMGQEVILRCVPISNHLYFYWYRQILGQKVEFLVSFYNNEISEKSEIFDDQFSVERPDGSNFTLKIRSTKLEDSAMYFCASSDLPNSPLHFGNGTRLTVT.

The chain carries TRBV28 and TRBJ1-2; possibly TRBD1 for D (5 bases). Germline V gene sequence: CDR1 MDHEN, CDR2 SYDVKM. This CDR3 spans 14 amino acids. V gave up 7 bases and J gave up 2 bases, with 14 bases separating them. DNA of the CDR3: TGTGCCAGCACCCTGGGGGGACGAAACTATGGCTACACCTTC. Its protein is CASTLGGRNYGYTF.

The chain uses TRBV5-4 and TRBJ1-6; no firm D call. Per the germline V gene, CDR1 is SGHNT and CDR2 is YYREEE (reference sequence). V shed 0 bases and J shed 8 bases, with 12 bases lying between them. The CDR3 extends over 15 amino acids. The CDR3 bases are TGTGCCAGCAGCTTGGCCAGCGTCGCGTATTCACCCCTCCACTTT. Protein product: CASSLASVAYSPLHF.

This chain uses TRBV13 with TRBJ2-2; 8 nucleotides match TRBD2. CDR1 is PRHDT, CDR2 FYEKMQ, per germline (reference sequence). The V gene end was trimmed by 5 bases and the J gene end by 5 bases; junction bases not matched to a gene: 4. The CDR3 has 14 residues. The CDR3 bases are TGTGCCAGCAGCCGCGGGAGGCCTACCGGGGAGCTGTTTTTT. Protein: CASSRGRPTGELFF.

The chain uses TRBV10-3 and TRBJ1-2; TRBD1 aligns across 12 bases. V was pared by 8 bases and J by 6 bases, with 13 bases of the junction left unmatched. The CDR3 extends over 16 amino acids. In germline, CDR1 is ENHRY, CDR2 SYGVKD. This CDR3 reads CAIQLGQGAIWDGYTF. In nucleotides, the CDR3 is TGTGCCATCCAGTTGGGACAGGGGGCGATTTGGGATGGCTACACCTTC.

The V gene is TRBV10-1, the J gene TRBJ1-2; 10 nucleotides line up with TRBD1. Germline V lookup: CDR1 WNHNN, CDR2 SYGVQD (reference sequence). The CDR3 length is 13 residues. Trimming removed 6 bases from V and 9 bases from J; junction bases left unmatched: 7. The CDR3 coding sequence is TGCGCCAGCAGCTCCGGGACAGGGGTCAGCTACACCTTC. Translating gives CASSSGTGVSYTF.

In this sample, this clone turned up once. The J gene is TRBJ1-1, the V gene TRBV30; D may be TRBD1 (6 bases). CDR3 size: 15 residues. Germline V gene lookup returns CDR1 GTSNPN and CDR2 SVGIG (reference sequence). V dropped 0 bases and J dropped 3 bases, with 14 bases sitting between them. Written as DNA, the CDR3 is TGTGCCTGGAGTGTAGGGCTCAGGGGTGACACTGAAGCTTTCTTT. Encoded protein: CAWSVGLRGDTEAFF.

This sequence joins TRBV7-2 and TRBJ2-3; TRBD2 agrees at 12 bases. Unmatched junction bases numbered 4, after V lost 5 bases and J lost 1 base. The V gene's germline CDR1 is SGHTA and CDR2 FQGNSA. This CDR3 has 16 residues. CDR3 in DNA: TGTGCCAGCAGCACCAGGACTAGCGGGGGCACAGATACGCAGTATTTT. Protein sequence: CASSTRTSGGTDTQYF.

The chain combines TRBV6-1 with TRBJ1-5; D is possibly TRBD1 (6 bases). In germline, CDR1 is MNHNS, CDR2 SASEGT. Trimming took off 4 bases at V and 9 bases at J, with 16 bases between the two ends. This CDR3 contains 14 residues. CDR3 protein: CASSVGRGPWPQHF. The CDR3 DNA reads TGTGCCAGCAGTGTGGGCAGGGGCCCATGGCCCCAGCATTTT.

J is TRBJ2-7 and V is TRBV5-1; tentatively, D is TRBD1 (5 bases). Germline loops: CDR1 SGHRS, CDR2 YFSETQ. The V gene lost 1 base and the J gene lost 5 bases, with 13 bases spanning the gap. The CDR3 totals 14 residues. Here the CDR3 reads CASSLLPGSNEQYF. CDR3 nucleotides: TGCGCCAGCAGCTTGTTGCCAGGGTCCAACGAGCAGTACTTC.